This note documents a single TCR beta chain sequence. This sample also contains other DNA sequences that code for the same CDR3. This sample was taken from a study of cytomegalovirus exposure and HLA in healthy donors. The trim removed 1 base at V and 4 bases at J, leaving 4 bases unmatched. Germline lookup yields CDR1 SGHTA and CDR2 FQGNSA. The CDR3 consists of 15 residues. Primers: 60 Vbeta forward and 13 Jbeta reverse. Profiling relied on immunoSEQ multiplex PCR, and the TCRdb table lists in-frame clones only, not all of them. The sample holds 150,000 to 200,000 clones, roughly four fifths seen once.

The source of this sequence is a man aged 50 to 60 in good health and CMV-seropositive. The rearrangement joins TRBV7-2 to TRBJ2-3, with 8 bases identical to TRBD2. Sequencing was done on a sample of PBMCs. The CDR3 protein is CASSLGGTSADTQYF. CDR3 nucleotide sequence: TGTGCCAGCAGCTTAGGTGGGACTAGTGCAGATACGCAGTATTTT. The entire variable domain, with the rest obtained from reference TRBV7-2 and TRBJ2-3, is as follows: GAGVSQSPSNKVTEKGKDVELRCDPISGHTALYWYRQSLGQGLEFLIYFQGNSAPDKSGLPSDRFSAERTGGSVSTLTIQRTQQEDSAVYLCASSLGGTSADTQYFGPGTRLTVL.